This T cell receptor (beta chain) was identified during a study of shared clonotypes between healthy human individuals. Cells designated naive CD8 were CD45RO-negative and were positively selected for CCR7, with terminally differentiated effector memory CD45RA+ cells excluded. The CDR3 is 13 amino acids. The germline gives CDR1 SGHNT, CDR2 YYREEE (reference sequence). Trimming cost V 3 bases and J 3 bases, with 10 bases left between them. Generated by immunoSEQ multiplex PCR, the TCRdb table keeps only in-frame clones and is missing some. The data show about 610,000 clones, around 96% seen once. This sequence was found in a woman aged 25-40 years in good health. Sequenced input: naive CD8+ T cells sorted from blood. The chain couples TRBV5-4 to TRBJ2-7; D gene uncertain. CDR3 in DNA: TGTGCCAGCAGCTCCACCGGCTTCTACGAGCAGTACTTC. Translation gives CASSSTGFYEQYF.